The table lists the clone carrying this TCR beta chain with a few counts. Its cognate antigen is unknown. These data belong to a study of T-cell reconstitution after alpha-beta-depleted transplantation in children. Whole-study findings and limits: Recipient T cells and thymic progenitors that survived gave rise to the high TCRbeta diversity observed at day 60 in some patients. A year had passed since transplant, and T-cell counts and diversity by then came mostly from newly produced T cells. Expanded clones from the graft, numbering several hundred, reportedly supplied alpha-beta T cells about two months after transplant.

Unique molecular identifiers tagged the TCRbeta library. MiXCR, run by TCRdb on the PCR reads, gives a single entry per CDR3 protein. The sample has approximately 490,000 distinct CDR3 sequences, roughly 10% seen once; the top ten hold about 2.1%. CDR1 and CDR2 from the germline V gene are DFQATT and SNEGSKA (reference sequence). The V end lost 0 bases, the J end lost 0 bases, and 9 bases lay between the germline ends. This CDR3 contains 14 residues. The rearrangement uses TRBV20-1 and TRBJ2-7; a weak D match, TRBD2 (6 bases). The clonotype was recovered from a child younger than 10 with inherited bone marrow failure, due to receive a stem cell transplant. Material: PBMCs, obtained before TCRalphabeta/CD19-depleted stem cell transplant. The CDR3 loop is CSARDSGPSYEQYF. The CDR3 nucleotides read TGCAGTGCTAGAGATAGCGGCCCCTCCTACGAGCAGTACTTC.